The rows below give T cell receptor beta chains drawn from one sample of a study of shared clonotypes between healthy human individuals. Generated by immunoSEQ multiplex PCR, the TCRdb table keeps only in-frame clones and is missing some. The data contain about 520,000 clones, around 73% of them singletons. The sample was PBMCs. The receptors originated from a woman aged 40 to 50 in good health. Some clones in this sample may be carry-over from other donors' samples. Each CDR3 is given without its conserved first and last residue. Each record gives: V gene, D gene, CDR3 protein. A D gene is named only where the DNA matches it firmly.

TRBV19	NA	ASSITGLGYEQY
TRBV27	NA	ASSLGSGHANTGELF
TRBV9	NA	ASSRQGGSGELF
TRBV30	NA	AWSLGGAAGEQY
TRBV11-2	NA	ASSVLGFDNYGYT
TRBV7-2	NA	ASSLGRTYEQY
TRBV9	NA	ASSVGSTGLRLTQY
TRBV28	TRBD1	ASTRDRGAGANVLT
TRBV7-3	TRBD2	ASSLDGTGTTAITDTQC
TRBV19	TRBD1	ASSPDRGNQPQH
TRBV5-6	NA	ASSLVGSRASGYT
TRBV12-5	NA	ASGPGTSYNEQF
TRBV6-1	NA	ASSEVGDGPSTDTQY
TRBV11-2	TRBD2	ASSLNPSGSEQY
TRBV5-1	TRBD1	ASSLAGQTTEAF
TRBV5-1	NA	ASSFGLKNTEAF
TRBV29-1	TRBD1	SVGLGTGGAVTTGELF
TRBV7-3	NA	ASSTNQGYGYT
TRBV27	NA	ASSLNRNEKLF
TRBV5-1	NA	ASSFGQQETQY
TRBV11-3	TRBD2	ASSEEASGYNEQF
TRBV7-6	NA	ASSRTPTNEKLF
TRBV28	NA	ASKEGTGVGDTQY
TRBV7-3	TRBD1	ASSSGDSGYEQY
TRBV19	NA	ASSGASVSYEQY
TRBV28	NA	ASSPLGSAGNTIY